This record looks at one T cell receptor (beta chain) sequence and its context. These data belong to a study of blood T cell repertoires in COVID-19. In the original workflow: Reference gene primer amplification yielded estimated nucleated cell counts. Data came from immunoSEQ multiplex PCR; TCRdb stores just in-frame clones and leaves some out. For V, J and clone size, that table is used; D and trimming come from the DNA. This sample has around 63,000 clones, with about four fifths found just once. Sequencing was performed on peripheral blood. The TCR was taken from a woman over 75 with active or convalescent COVID-19.

CDR3 loop: CSVPGQGIYGYTF. The CDR3, as DNA: TGCAGCGTCCCGGGACAGGGCATATATGGCTACACCTTC. The gene calls are TRBV29-1 and TRBJ1-2; TRBD1 aligns across 9 bases. The V gene end was trimmed by 6 bases and the J gene end by 5 bases; junction bases not matched to a gene: 7. Germline CDR1 is SQVTM and CDR2 is ANQGSEA. CDR3 length equals 13 residues.